This TCR beta chain appears in the sequencing data of a study of blood T cell repertoires in COVID-19. TCRdb's table, derived via immunoSEQ multiplex PCR, lists solely in-frame clones and lacks some. Of around 460,000 clones in the sample, around nine tenths were seen once. Germline values: CDR1 SGHNT, CDR2 YYREEE (reference sequence). Trimming removed 2 bases from V and 0 bases from J, with 9 bases in between. The length of the CDR3 is 14 residues. The source is a young man with COVID-19, enrolled during active disease. This sequence joins TRBV5-4 and TRBJ2-7; D gene unclear. Material for sequencing was peripheral blood. The CDR3 sequence: CASSFVTSSYEQYF. The CDR3 bases are TGTGCCAGCAGCTTCGTGACAAGCTCCTACGAGCAGTACTTC.